A selection of T cell receptor beta chains follows, all from one sample in a study of blood T cell repertoires in COVID-19. TCRdb's copy holds only in-frame clones and misses some; the assay was immunoSEQ multiplex PCR. The table records fewer than 300,000 clones, around 79% of them present only once. The sequenced material came from peripheral blood. The receptors were sampled from a woman of 80 years or more with acute or convalescent COVID-19. The CDR3 runs from the conserved cysteine through the conserved F or W. The D gene is left open where the match is weak. Where a row states a size, it is once, few, many or the class of an expanded clone; other rows omit it.

TRBV3-1/TRBV3-2	.	TRBD2	19	TRBJ2-1	TGTGCCAGCAGCCAAAAGAGCGGGGGGGCCCTAAGCTCCTACAATGAGCAGTTCTTC	CASSQKSGGALSSYNEQFF
TRBV9	.	.	14	TRBJ1-4	TGTGCCAGCAGCAAACAGGGTGGGAATGAAAAACTGTTTTTT	CASSKQGGNEKLFF
TRBV5-6	.	.	13	TRBJ2-1	TGTGCCAGCAGCTCCGGACTGAACAATGAGCAGTTCTTC	CASSSGLNNEQFF
TRBV11-2	.	TRBD1	19	TRBJ1-5	TGTGCCAGCACCTCCCGAATGGGACAGGGGGGCCTGTTCGATCAGCCCCAGCATTTT	CASTSRMGQGGLFDQPQHF
TRBV5-6	.	.	17	TRBJ2-3	.	CASSFAPARIWADTQYF
TRBV9	few	.	17	TRBJ1-5	TGTGCCAGCAGCGTAGTTTATCGGGGATGGTGCAATCAGCCCCAGCATTTT	CASSVVYRGWCNQPQHF
TRBV5-1	few	TRBD1	15	TRBJ2-7	TGCGCCAGCAGCAGAACTGGGACAGGGGTCTACGAGCAGTACTTC	CASSRTGTGVYEQYF
TRBV7-8	.	.	18	TRBJ2-3	TGTGCCAGCAGCCCCCGGGTGAGGTCCTCTATTGGCACAGATACGCAGTATTTT	CASSPRVRSSIGTDTQYF
TRBV16	few	.	14	TRBJ1-2	TGTGCCAGCAGCCAATCGGAGGGGACGGGTGGCTACACCTTC	CASSQSEGTGGYTF
TRBV10-2	.	TRBD2	16	TRBJ2-1	TGCGCCAGCAGTGAGTCGGGACTAGCCTTGAACAATGAGCAGTTCTTC	CASSESGLALNNEQFF
TRBV7-8	.	.	12	TRBJ1-2	TGTGCCAGCAGCTCTAAGAACTATGGCTACACCTTC	CASSSKNYGYTF
TRBV27	.	.	14	TRBJ1-2	TGTGCCAGCAGTTTATCTCGGGGGGGATATGGCTACACCTTC	CASSLSRGGYGYTF
TRBV5-4	once	TRBD1	14	TRBJ2-7	TGTGCCAGCAGCCGACAGGGATTAGGCTACGAGCAGTACTTC	CASSRQGLGYEQYF